A single sample gave rise to the 7 T cell receptor beta chains below, sequenced in a study of CD8+CD57+ T cells in acquired aplastic anemia. Genomic DNA was employed as the template in profiling TCR beta VDJ and CDR3. TCRdb itself ran the reads through MiXCR, one entry per CDR3 protein. This sample has fewer than 300,000 distinct CDR3 sequences, with approximately 86% found just once. For sequencing, patients were chosen who had shown expansion of CD8+CD57+ cells by flow cytometry. Sequencing was carried out using sorted CD4+, CD8+, or CD8+CD57+ T cells (not recorded which) from PBMCs. Source of these receptors: a human donor with aplastic anemia.

V is TRBV7-3 and J is TRBJ2-5, with 9 bases fitting TRBD2. The J call may be faulty, since TRBJ2-1 better matches the DNA end. There are 16 residues in the CDR3. Germline V CDR1 and CDR2: SGHTA, FQGTGA. The CDR3 sequence is CASSFERSGGSSGQFF. Written as DNA, the CDR3 is TGTGCCAGCAGCTTTGAAAGGAGCGGGGGGAGCAGCGGTCAGTTCTTC.

The chain combines TRBV7-8 with TRBJ1-5, with 8 positions matching TRBD1. The J segment lost 16 bases and the V segment lost 5 bases, leaving 19 bases of the junction unmatched. This CDR3 region has 15 residues. The germline V gene has CDR1 SGHVS and CDR2 FQNEAQ. The CDR3 here is CASSAVQGGNEQHHF. The CDR3 nucleotides are TGTGCCAGCAGCGCAGTACAGGGGGGCAATGAGCAGCACCATTTT.

The chain uses TRBV2 and TRBJ2-3; 8 bases align to TRBD2. The CDR3 has 14 amino acids. Germline V gene lookup returns CDR1 SNHLY and CDR2 FYNNEI. Trimming at V came to 8 bases and at J to 8 bases, leaving 12 bases not matched to a gene. CDR3: CASGVAGGPTTQYF. The DNA for the CDR3 is TGTGCCAGCGGGGTCGCGGGAGGTCCCACTACGCAGTATTTT.

This sequence joins TRBV7-8 and TRBJ2-3, with a weak D call TRBD2 (5 bases). V was cut by 1 base and J by 14 bases, with 16 bases left in between. The germline V gene has CDR1 SGHVS and CDR2 FQNEAQ. The CDR3 runs 13 residues. The CDR3 spells CASSLGGAATTYF. The CDR3, as DNA: TGTGCCAGCAGCTTAGGGGGAGCAGCCACGACGTATTTT.

In regard to this clonotype: Here the CDR3 omits its conserved ending phenylalanine or tryptophan, so a read error is the likely source. The DNA is omitted, as the CDR3 cannot be located on it reliably, and the CDR3 follows TCRdb's listing. V gene TRBV2 combines with J gene TRBJ1-3. 12 amino acids form the CDR3, both terminal residues included. CDR1 is SNHLY and CDR2 is FYNNEI in the germline V gene. The CDR3 spells CASSHYFLPSQT.

About this clonotype itself: The DNA is left out, because the CDR3 cannot be placed on it with certainty; the CDR3 is given as TCRdb lists it. The V call is TRBV2, the J call TRBJ2-7; the table assigns TRBD1, which was not confirmed against the DNA. Counting both end residues, the CDR3 totals 14 amino acids. CDR1 SNHLY and CDR2 FYNNEI come from the germline V gene. The CDR3 sequence: CASGDGGTASQYFV.

About this clonotype itself: At one end the junction does not follow the germline gene, possibly because of a read error. The V gene is TRBV7-8, the J gene TRBJ2-3; the match to TRBD2 covers 9 bases. Germline V gene lookup returns CDR1 SGHVS and CDR2 FQNEAQ. CDR3 length: 12 residues. The CDR3 reads CASSVAGDTENF. For the CDR3, the DNA is TGTGCCAGCAGCGTAGCGGGAGATACCGAGAATTTT.